The rows below give T cell receptor beta chains drawn from one sample of a study of blood T cell dynamics during melanoma immunotherapy. Profiled with immunoSEQ multiplex PCR; TCRdb holds only in-frame clones, not every one. The sample lists several thousand clones; about four fifths were seen once. The sequencing used blood, collected from a patient treated with checkpoint blockade. The source is a human donor with melanoma. Each CDR3 is given without its conserved first and last residue.

len,v_gene,CDR3aa
12,TRBV5-1,ASSGTANTGELF
13,TRBV5-1,ASSLPEGSANTIY
14,TRBV10-1,ASSESLGRNTDTQY
15,TRBV7-2,ASSLGLAGGNTGELF
11,TRBV19,ASSDRANTEAF
14,TRBV5-5,ASSQGQGANTDTQY
12,TRBV5-1,ASSLSQGDEKLF
12,TRBV5-1,ASGISGRYNEQF
14,TRBV7-1,ASSLVFGGQIHGYT
11,TRBV7-9,ASSRTAGTEAF
14,TRBV6-1,ASSEAGGVSGNTIY
10,TRBV12-5,ASGLENTEAF
15,TRBV15,ATSRETKGFSYNEQF
11,TRBV27,ASSPTETNEQF
12,TRBV6-1,ASSDRGKGQPQH
11,TRBV19,ASSSDRAYEQY
9,TRBV30,AWSWGYEQY
13,TRBV7-7,ASSLGGGGQETQY
9,TRBV20-1,SAPGGHEQF
13,TRBV28,ASSLLRNQSYEQY
16,TRBV10-3,AISGPLDRPLGMATQY
13,TRBV5-1,ASSLDRGSRTEAF
13,TRBV11-3,ASSPVGSSNQPQH
14,TRBV6-1,ASSVFTGQGQETQY
12,TRBV19,ASSVDRGLGGYT
17,TRBV10-3,AISLGRGLAGGPTDTQY
14,TRBV7-2,ASSLGPTGPSYEQY
12,TRBV7-9,ASSSDSSNTEAF
14,TRBV9,ASSASGTGVLDTQY
14,TRBV27,ASSLPGTGAHSPLH
13,TRBV7-6,ASSPSPAEGYEQY
12,TRBV25-1,ASSSLGGGNTIY
10,TRBV29-1,SVGQTYYEQY
14,TRBV7-9,ASSLGLAGGPDEQF
13,TRBV7-8,ASSLVGRSYNEQF
15,TRBV6-1,ASSVKAGGGVNTEAF
12,TRBV2,ASWTGGRNQPQH
11,TRBV28,ASKEGDQETQY
14,TRBV19,ASSLAGQGAGYGYT
10,TRBV7-8,ASSLGGTEQF
12,TRBV30,AWSVGLAQETQY
13,TRBV11-2,ASSLNLAGMGEQY
12,TRBV6-1,ASSGLAGGSTQY
13,TRBV4-1,ASSQELGGALKLF
11,TRBV14,ASSQGPYYGYT
14,TRBV15,ATSRTTGVGNQPQH
13,TRBV10-1,ASSDGTGSSYEQY
12,TRBV5-1,ASSLWGKTYEQY
13,TRBV6-5,ASSYETSGQETQY
12,TRBV19,ASSLKGANQPQH
13,TRBV6-5,ASSSNGPLGNGYT
12,TRBV15,ATSRDQKGHGYT
16,TRBV6-4,ASSKTGGLRVSNQPQH
13,TRBV2,ASSEWGARTGELF